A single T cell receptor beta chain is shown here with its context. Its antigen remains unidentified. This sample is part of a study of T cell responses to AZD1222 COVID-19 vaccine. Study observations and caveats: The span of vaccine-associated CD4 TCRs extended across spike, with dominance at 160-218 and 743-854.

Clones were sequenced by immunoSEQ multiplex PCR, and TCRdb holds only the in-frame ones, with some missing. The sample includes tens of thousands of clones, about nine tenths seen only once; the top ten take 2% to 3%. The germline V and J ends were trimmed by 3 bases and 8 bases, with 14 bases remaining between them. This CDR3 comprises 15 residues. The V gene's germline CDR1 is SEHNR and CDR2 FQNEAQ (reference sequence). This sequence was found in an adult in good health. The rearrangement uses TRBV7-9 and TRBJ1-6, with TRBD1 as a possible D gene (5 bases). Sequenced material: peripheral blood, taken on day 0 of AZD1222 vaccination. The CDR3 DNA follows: TGTGCCAGCAGCTTGGGGCAGGCGGGGGATTCACCCCTCCACTTT. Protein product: CASSLGQAGDSPLHF.